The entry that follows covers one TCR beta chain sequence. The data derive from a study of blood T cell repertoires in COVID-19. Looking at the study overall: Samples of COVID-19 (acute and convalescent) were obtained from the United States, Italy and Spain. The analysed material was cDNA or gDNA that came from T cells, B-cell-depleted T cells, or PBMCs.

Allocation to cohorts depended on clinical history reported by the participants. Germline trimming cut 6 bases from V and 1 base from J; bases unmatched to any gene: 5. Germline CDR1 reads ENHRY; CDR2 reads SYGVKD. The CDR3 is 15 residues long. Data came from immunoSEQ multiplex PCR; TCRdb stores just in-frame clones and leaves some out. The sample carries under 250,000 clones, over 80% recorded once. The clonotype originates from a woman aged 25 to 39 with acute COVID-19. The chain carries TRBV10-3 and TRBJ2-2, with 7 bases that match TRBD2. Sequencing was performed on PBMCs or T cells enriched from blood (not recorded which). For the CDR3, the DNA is TGTGCCATCAGGGGAGGGACGGGGAACACCGGGGAGCTGTTTTTT. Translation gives CAIRGGTGNTGELFF.